This passage covers 18 T cell receptor beta chains from one sample sequenced in a study of T cell responses to AZD1222 COVID-19 vaccine. Method: immunoSEQ multiplex PCR; TCRdb's copy keeps in-frame clones and lacks some. The repertoire has approximately 110,000 clones, about 92% of them found once; the top ten carry over 7.5%. The sequencing used peripheral blood, collected 28 days after the second AZD1222 dose. These receptors were obtained from an adult who received the AZD1222 COVID-19 vaccine.

This clone was counted a few times. This chain uses TRBV7-9 with TRBJ1-4; no firm D call. This CDR3 is 15 amino acids long. CDR1 is SEHNR, CDR2 FQNEAQ, per germline (reference sequence). The V end was cut by 2 bases, the J end by 0 bases, with 7 bases between. The CDR3 nucleotides read TGTGCCAGCAGCTTATCCCCAGCAACTAATGAAAAACTGTTTTTT. Translation gives CASSLSPATNEKLFF.

The chain is built from TRBV5-4 and TRBJ2-7, with 8 bases fitting TRBD1. CDR3 length: 14 residues. The trim removed 4 bases at V and 9 bases at J, leaving 12 bases unmatched. Germline CDR1 SGHNT, CDR2 YYREEE (reference sequence). DNA for the CDR3: TGTGCCAGCAGCGTGGCAGGGGGCAGTCAAGTGCAGTACTTC. This translates into CASSVAGGSQVQYF.

This clone was seen a few times. This chain connects TRBV11-2 to TRBJ1-2, with D possibly matching TRBD1 (6 bases). Germline V gene sequence: CDR1 SGHAT, CDR2 FQNNGV. Trimming cost V 0 bases and J 4 bases, with 15 bases left between them. The CDR3 contains 16 residues. For the CDR3, the DNA is TGTGCCAGCAGCTTAGATTGGTACAGGGAAACCTATGGCTACACCTTC. This encodes CASSLDWYRETYGYTF.

This clone was recorded only once. The chain has TRBV6-6 and TRBJ2-1; no clear D. V lost 0 bases to trimming and J lost 3 bases, with 12 bases between them. Germline CDR1 MNHNY, CDR2 SVGAGI (reference sequence). The CDR3 sequence is 16 residues long. CDR3 nucleotide sequence: TGTGCCAGCAGTTACTCCTGGCAAGGGAACTACAATGAGCAGTTCTTC. Its translation: CASSYSWQGNYNEQFF.

The chain joins TRBV27 to TRBJ1-5; 8 bases are a match to TRBD1. This CDR3 has 17 amino acids. Losses at the gene ends were 6 bases for V and 2 bases for J; bases not matched to a gene: 12. From germline, CDR1 is MNHEY and CDR2 SMNVEV (reference sequence). CDR3 residues: CASSNRGLGQGNQPQHF. The DNA of the CDR3 is TGTGCCAGCAGCAACAGGGGGTTGGGGCAGGGCAATCAGCCCCAGCATTTT.

The V and J genes are TRBV7-2 and TRBJ2-7, with D perhaps TRBD1 (6 bases). The CDR3 is 14 amino acids. In germline, CDR1 is SGHTA, CDR2 FQGNSA. Between the trimmed V and J ends, which lost 0 bases and 4 bases, there was a span of 10 bases. This chain's CDR3 is CASSLASTGYEQYF. In DNA, the CDR3 is TGTGCCAGCAGCTTAGCTTCGACAGGATACGAGCAGTACTTC.

J is TRBJ1-1 and V is TRBV7-6; D may be TRBD1 (5 bases). Germline-derived CDR1 and CDR2 are SGHVS and FNYEAQ. The CDR3 has 14 residues. V was clipped by 8 bases and J by 3 bases, with 16 bases between them. In DNA, the CDR3 is TGTGCCAGCGCCCCCCCTCAGGGTTACACTGAAGCTTTCTTT. It specifies CASAPPQGYTEAFF.

The J gene is TRBJ1-4, the V gene TRBV7-6, with 7 bases that match TRBD1. The germline gives CDR1 SGHVS, CDR2 FNYEAQ. J was trimmed by 5 bases and V by 0 bases; bases with no gene match: 12. This CDR3 region has 18 residues. CDR3 coding DNA: TGTGCCAGCAGCTTAGCGGGAGGGTCCCCAGGGGGGAATGAAAAACTGTTTTTT. Encoded protein: CASSLAGGSPGGNEKLFF.

CDR3 DNA: TGCGCCAGCAGCGTTACTGGAGTGTCTGAGGGTAATTCACCCCTCCACTTT. It codes for CASSVTGVSEGNSPLHF. The chain recombines TRBV5-1 with TRBJ1-6; D is undetermined. Germline V gives CDR1 SGHRS, CDR2 YFSETQ. Trimming took 4 bases from V and 6 from J, leaving 20 bases between them. The CDR3 covers 17 residues.

V is TRBV7-9 and J is TRBJ1-2, with unresolved D. V lost 3 bases, J lost 6 bases, and 17 bases lay in between. This CDR3 spans 15 amino acids. Germline CDR1 SEHNR, CDR2 FQNEAQ (reference sequence). The CDR3 DNA reads as TGTGCCAGCAGCTTTGGGGAGCAGATTCAGCATGGCTACACCTTC. It encodes CASSFGEQIQHGYTF.

This chain joins TRBV20-1 and TRBJ2-3; 7 positions match TRBD2. This CDR3 comprises 12 residues. V was clipped by 3 bases and J by 6 bases; unmatched bases: 3. Germline loops: CDR1 DFQATT, CDR2 SNEGSKA (reference sequence). In nucleotides, the CDR3 is TGCAGTGCTAGTGCGGGGGAGGATACGCAGTATTTT. This translates into CSASAGEDTQYF.

CDR3 in amino acids: CASSQSRQVREQYF. In DNA, the CDR3 is TGCGCCAGCAGTCAATCTCGGCAGGTGCGGGAGCAGTACTTC. This sequence joins TRBV23-1 and TRBJ2-7; no clear D. TRBV23-1 is reported as an ORF; its role is uncertain. Trimming cost V 0 bases and J 7 bases, with 13 bases left between them. CDR3 length: 14 residues.

This rearrangement joins TRBV18 to TRBJ2-1; 10 nucleotides match TRBD2. V trimming: 6 bases; J trimming: 0 bases; junction bases outside the gene matches: 11. CDR3 length: 18 amino acids. Germline CDR1 and CDR2: KGHSH and LQKENI. The CDR3 sequence: CASSKTSGVTPSYNEQFF. The CDR3 DNA reads as TGTGCCAGCTCCAAAACTAGCGGGGTGACCCCCTCCTACAATGAGCAGTTCTTC.

This clone came up once. This chain connects TRBV27 to TRBJ2-2; 7 bases match TRBD2. V shed 5 bases, J shed 5 bases, and the junction held 17 bases outside the gene matches. CDR1 is MNHEY and CDR2 is SMNVEV in the germline V gene (reference sequence). The CDR3 covers 18 residues. CDR3 sequence: CASSPGLEGRARTGELFF. DNA for the CDR3: TGTGCCAGCAGTCCTGGACTAGAGGGGAGGGCGCGGACCGGGGAGCTGTTTTTT.

This chain joins TRBV1 and TRBJ2-7; the table's D call TRBD2 went unverified against the DNA. TRBV1 is shown as a pseudogene. There are 15 residues in the CDR3. CDR3: CTSSQASGSPYEQYF. In DNA, the CDR3 is TGCACCAGCAGCCAAGCTAGTGGGAGCCCCTACGAGCAGTACTTC.

The chain carries TRBV27 and TRBJ2-7; a weak D match, TRBD1 (6 bases). The V end lost 4 bases, the J end lost 5 bases, and 15 bases lay between the germline ends. CDR1 MNHEY and CDR2 SMNVEV come from the germline V gene (reference sequence). CDR3 length equals 14 residues. The CDR3 here is CASSSSRGSDEQYF. The CDR3 region has the DNA TGTGCCAGCAGTTCTTCCAGGGGTAGTGACGAGCAGTACTTC.

Only a few counts were recorded for this clone. This rearrangement joins TRBV7-9 to TRBJ2-5, with D possibly being TRBD1 (5 bases). The CDR3 contains 14 residues. Per the germline V gene, CDR1 is SEHNR and CDR2 is FQNEAQ (reference sequence). V lost 1 base, J lost 2 bases, and 8 bases lay in between. The CDR3 DNA sequence: TGTGCCAGCAGCTTAGAGACAGAACAAGAGACCCAGTACTTC. Protein: CASSLETEQETQYF.

The chain carries TRBV18 and TRBJ2-7, with D perhaps being TRBD1 or TRBD2 (5 bases each). Trimming left V 3 bases short and J 2 bases short, with 11 bases between. This CDR3 spans 14 amino acids. The germline V gene encodes CDR1 KGHSH and CDR2 LQKENI. The CDR3 spells CASSPSGQAYEQYF. The CDR3 DNA reads as TGTGCCAGCTCACCTTCGGGGCAAGCCTACGAGCAGTACTTC.